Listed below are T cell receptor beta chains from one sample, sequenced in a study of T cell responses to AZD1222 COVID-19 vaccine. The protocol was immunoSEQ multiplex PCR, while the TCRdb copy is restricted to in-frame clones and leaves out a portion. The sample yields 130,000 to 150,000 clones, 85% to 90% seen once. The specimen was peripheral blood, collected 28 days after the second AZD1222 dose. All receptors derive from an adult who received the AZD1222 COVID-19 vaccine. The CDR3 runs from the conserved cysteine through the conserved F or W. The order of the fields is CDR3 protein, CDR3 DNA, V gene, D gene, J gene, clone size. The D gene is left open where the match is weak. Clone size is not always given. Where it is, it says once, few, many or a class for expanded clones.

CDR3 protein: CASSFPRDREEAFF; CDR3 DNA: TGTGCCAGCAGTTTCCCCCGGGACAGAGAGGAAGCTTTCTTT; V gene: TRBV28; D gene: TRBD1; J gene: TRBJ1-1; clone size: NA
CDR3 protein: CASSLGTGGTEAFF; CDR3 DNA: TGCGCCAGCAGCTTGGGGACAGGGGGCACTGAAGCTTTCTTT; V gene: TRBV5-1; D gene: TRBD1; J gene: TRBJ1-1; clone size: NA
CDR3 protein: CATSDFGSSGAQETQYF; CDR3 DNA: TGTGCCACCAGTGATTTCGGGTCTAGCGGGGCCCAAGAGACCCAGTACTTC; V gene: TRBV24-1; D gene: TRBD2; J gene: TRBJ2-5; clone size: NA
CDR3 protein: CASSVAEGGELFF; CDR3 DNA: TGTGCCAGCAGCGTAGCCGAGGGCGGGGAGCTGTTTTTT; V gene: TRBV9; D gene: NA; J gene: TRBJ2-2; clone size: NA
CDR3 protein: CASSWGQYGYTF; CDR3 DNA: TGTGCCAGCAGTTGGGGACAGTATGGCTACACCTTC; V gene: TRBV28; D gene: TRBD1; J gene: TRBJ1-2; clone size: few
CDR3 protein: CASTHGASGIQETQYF; CDR3 DNA: TGTGCCAGCACCCACGGGGCTAGCGGGATCCAAGAGACCCAGTACTTC; V gene: TRBV5-4; D gene: TRBD2; J gene: TRBJ2-5; clone size: NA
CDR3 protein: CASSLGTPSYEQYF; CDR3 DNA: TGTGCCAGCAGCCTCGGGACACCCTCCTACGAGCAGTACTTC; V gene: TRBV3-1/TRBV3-2; D gene: NA; J gene: TRBJ2-7; clone size: NA
CDR3 protein: CASSVGWDSYGYTF; CDR3 DNA: TGTGCCAGTAGTGTGGGTTGGGACAGCTATGGCTACACCTTC; V gene: TRBV19; D gene: TRBD1; J gene: TRBJ1-2; clone size: NA
CDR3 protein: CATSRDSGARGETQYF; CDR3 DNA: TGTGCCACCAGCAGAGATTCGGGGGCCCGTGGGGAGACCCAGTACTTC; V gene: TRBV15; D gene: NA; J gene: TRBJ2-5; clone size: NA
CDR3 protein: CASSEREETEAFF; CDR3 DNA: TGTGCCAGCAGTGAAAGGGAGGAAACTGAAGCTTTCTTT; V gene: TRBV2; D gene: NA; J gene: TRBJ1-1; clone size: once
CDR3 protein: CASSIGGRTDTQYF; CDR3 DNA: TGTGCCAGTAGTATAGGGGGGAGAACAGATACGCAGTATTTT; V gene: TRBV19; D gene: NA; J gene: TRBJ2-3; clone size: NA
CDR3 protein: CASSTGGGPEAFF; CDR3 DNA: TGTGCCAGCAGCACCGGGGGGGGCCCTGAAGCTTTCTTT; V gene: TRBV7-9; D gene: NA; J gene: TRBJ1-1; clone size: NA
CDR3 protein: CASSEYNEQFF; CDR3 DNA: TGTGCCAGCAGTGAGTACAATGAGCAGTTCTTC; V gene: TRBV2; D gene: NA; J gene: TRBJ2-1; clone size: NA
CDR3 protein: CAWSAGTTGYTF; CDR3 DNA: TGTGCCTGGAGTGCCGGGACAACTGGCTACACCTTC; V gene: TRBV30; D gene: NA; J gene: TRBJ1-2; clone size: few
CDR3 protein: CASSLEISSGANVLTF; CDR3 DNA: TGTGCCAGCAGCTTGGAGATTTCCTCTGGGGCCAACGTCCTGACTTTC; V gene: TRBV5-4; D gene: NA; J gene: TRBJ2-6; clone size: NA
CDR3 protein: CSAGTDLNTEAFF; CDR3 DNA: TGCAGCGCCGGGACAGATTTGAACACTGAAGCTTTCTTT; V gene: TRBV29-1; D gene: TRBD1; J gene: TRBJ1-1; clone size: NA
CDR3 protein: CASSMGTASPYGYTF; CDR3 DNA: TGTGCCAGCAGCATGGGGACAGCCTCCCCCTATGGCTACACCTTC; V gene: TRBV11-2; D gene: TRBD1; J gene: TRBJ1-2; clone size: once
CDR3 protein: CASSYGGGSSPLHF; CDR3 DNA: TGTGCCAGCAGTTACGGAGGAGGTAGTTCACCCCTCCACTTT; V gene: TRBV6-6; D gene: NA; J gene: TRBJ1-6; clone size: NA
CDR3 protein: CASSIRRENSPLHF; CDR3 DNA: TGTGCCAGCAGCATCAGACGGGAGAATTCACCCCTCCACTTT; V gene: TRBV9; D gene: NA; J gene: TRBJ1-6; clone size: NA
CDR3 protein: CASGWGPNTEAFF; CDR3 DNA: TGTGCCAGCGGTTGGGGGCCGAACACTGAAGCTTTCTTT; V gene: TRBV25-1; D gene: NA; J gene: TRBJ1-1; clone size: NA
CDR3 protein: CASLGTGWPDTQYF; CDR3 DNA: TGTGCCAGCCTGGGGACAGGGTGGCCAGATACGCAGTATTTT; V gene: TRBV18; D gene: TRBD1; J gene: TRBJ2-3; clone size: NA
CDR3 protein: CASSQGTGTYGYTF; CDR3 DNA: TGTGCCAGCAGCCAAGGAACTGGGACCTATGGCTACACCTTC; V gene: TRBV3-1/TRBV3-2; D gene: NA; J gene: TRBJ1-2; clone size: NA
CDR3 protein: CASSFTLSGNQPQHF; CDR3 DNA: TGTGCCAGCAGTTTCACCCTCTCGGGCAATCAGCCCCAGCATTTT; V gene: TRBV27; D gene: NA; J gene: TRBJ1-5; clone size: NA
CDR3 protein: CASSEAGGPETQYF; CDR3 DNA: TGTGCCAGCAGCGAAGCGGGAGGGCCCGAGACCCAGTACTTC; V gene: TRBV6-1; D gene: TRBD2; J gene: TRBJ2-5; clone size: NA
CDR3 protein: CASLLGASPRGSYNEQFF; CDR3 DNA: TGTGCCAGCCTTTTGGGAGCTAGCCCCAGGGGCTCCTACAATGAGCAGTTCTTC; V gene: TRBV2; D gene: NA; J gene: TRBJ2-1; clone size: medium-sized
CDR3 protein: CASSTLGAGNTIYF; CDR3 DNA: TGCGCCAGCAGCACCTTGGGGGCTGGAAACACCATATATTTT; V gene: TRBV4-1; D gene: NA; J gene: TRBJ1-3; clone size: NA
CDR3 protein: CASSPERDRGYTF; CDR3 DNA: TGTGCCAGCTCACCAGAGAGGGACAGGGGCTACACCTTC; V gene: TRBV18; D gene: TRBD1; J gene: TRBJ1-2; clone size: NA
CDR3 protein: CASSGQGIAEAFF; CDR3 DNA: TGTGCCAGCAGCGGACAGGGCATCGCTGAAGCTTTCTTT; V gene: TRBV9; D gene: TRBD1; J gene: TRBJ1-1; clone size: NA
CDR3 protein: CASSRGIAAQYF; CDR3 DNA: TGTGCCAGCAGCCGCGGGATCGCGGCGCAGTATTTT; V gene: TRBV28; D gene: NA; J gene: TRBJ2-3; clone size: once
CDR3 protein: CSYRTSRHYEQYF; CDR3 DNA: TGCAGCTACCGGACTAGCCGACATTACGAGCAGTACTTC; V gene: TRBV29-1; D gene: TRBD2; J gene: TRBJ2-7; clone size: NA
CDR3 protein: CASRLGLSLQETQYF; CDR3 DNA: TGCGCCAGCAGACTGGGACTATCGCTTCAAGAGACCCAGTACTTC; V gene: TRBV5-1; D gene: TRBD2; J gene: TRBJ2-5; clone size: NA
CDR3 protein: CASSLNQNTEAFF; CDR3 DNA: TGTGCCAGCAGCTTAAACCAGAACACTGAAGCTTTCTTT; V gene: TRBV11-3; D gene: NA; J gene: TRBJ1-1; clone size: NA
CDR3 protein: CASSLRTGGNEAFF; CDR3 DNA: TGCGCCAGCAGCTTGAGGACCGGGGGGAACGAAGCTTTCTTT; V gene: TRBV10-1; D gene: NA; J gene: TRBJ1-1; clone size: few
CDR3 protein: CASSPGTAAKKLFF; CDR3 DNA: TGTGCCAGCAGCCCGGGGACAGCCGCCAAAAAACTGTTTTTT; V gene: TRBV7-9; D gene: TRBD1; J gene: TRBJ1-4; clone size: NA
CDR3 protein: CASSLRVQGPNTEAFF; CDR3 DNA: TGTGCCAGCAGTTTAAGGGTGCAGGGGCCCAACACTGAAGCTTTCTTT; V gene: TRBV27; D gene: NA; J gene: TRBJ1-1; clone size: NA
CDR3 protein: CASSLTSDLETQYF; CDR3 DNA: TGTGCCAGCAGCTTAACTAGCGACTTAGAGACCCAGTACTTC; V gene: TRBV7-8; D gene: TRBD2; J gene: TRBJ2-5; clone size: NA
CDR3 protein: CASSVATGGQGGTEAFF; CDR3 DNA: TGTGCCAGCAGCGTAGCTACGGGTGGACAGGGGGGCACTGAAGCTTTCTTT; V gene: TRBV9; D gene: TRBD1; J gene: TRBJ1-1; clone size: NA
CDR3 protein: CASSLVGQSYNEQFF; CDR3 DNA: TGCGCCAGCAGCTTGGTGGGACAGTCCTACAATGAGCAGTTCTTC; V gene: TRBV5-1; D gene: TRBD1; J gene: TRBJ2-1; clone size: NA
CDR3 protein: CARAGFHNEQFF; CDR3 DNA: TGTGCCAGGGCAGGGTTCCACAATGAGCAGTTCTTC; V gene: TRBV2; D gene: NA; J gene: TRBJ2-1; clone size: few
CDR3 protein: CASSQKREALRDEQFF; CDR3 DNA: TGTGCCAGCAGCCAAAAACGGGAGGCCCTTAGGGATGAGCAGTTCTTC; V gene: TRBV3-1/TRBV3-2; D gene: TRBD2; J gene: TRBJ2-1; clone size: once
CDR3 protein: CASSLRPEGEKLFF; CDR3 DNA: TGTGCCAGCAGTTTGCGTCCGGAAGGAGAAAAACTGTTTTTT; V gene: TRBV6-1; D gene: NA; J gene: TRBJ1-4; clone size: NA
CDR3 protein: CASSSTPNYGYTF; CDR3 DNA: TGTGCCAGCAGCTCCACACCTAACTATGGCTACACCTTC; V gene: TRBV5-6; D gene: NA; J gene: TRBJ1-2; clone size: NA
CDR3 protein: CASSLLTAPQHF; CDR3 DNA: TGTGCCAGCAGCCTCCTGACAGCGCCCCAGCATTTT; V gene: TRBV6-5; D gene: NA; J gene: TRBJ1-5; clone size: NA
CDR3 protein: CASSLKKDRGRYEQYF; CDR3 DNA: TGTGCCAGCTCACTAAAGAAGGACAGGGGGCGTTACGAGCAGTACTTC; V gene: TRBV18; D gene: TRBD1; J gene: TRBJ2-7; clone size: NA
CDR3 protein: CASSLRGAGNTIYF; CDR3 DNA: TGTGCCAGCAGCTTACGGGGAGCTGGAAACACCATATATTTT; V gene: TRBV7-9; D gene: NA; J gene: TRBJ1-3; clone size: NA
CDR3 protein: CASSENRDTQYF; CDR3 DNA: TGTGCCAGCAGTGAAAATAGGGATACGCAGTATTTT; V gene: TRBV6-1; D gene: NA; J gene: TRBJ2-3; clone size: NA